This T cell receptor beta chain appears in the sequencing data of a study of T cell responses to AZD1222 COVID-19 vaccine. Per the germline V gene, CDR1 is SGHTA and CDR2 is FQGNSA. The V and J ends lost 5 bases and 8 bases respectively, with 18 bases between them. The CDR3 is 15 amino acids. Some clones are missing from TCRdb's copy, which holds only in-frame ones; the method was immunoSEQ multiplex PCR. The table lists about 160,000 clones, about 90% of them singletons. This rearrangement joins TRBV7-2 to TRBJ1-4, with TRBD1 as a possible D gene (5 bases). The sequence was obtained from an adult in good health. The sample was peripheral blood, taken on day 0 of AZD1222 vaccination. The DNA for the CDR3 is TGTGCCAGCAGCAAAAACCGGGCCCCAGGGGAAAAACTGTTTTTT. It codes for CASSKNRAPGEKLFF.